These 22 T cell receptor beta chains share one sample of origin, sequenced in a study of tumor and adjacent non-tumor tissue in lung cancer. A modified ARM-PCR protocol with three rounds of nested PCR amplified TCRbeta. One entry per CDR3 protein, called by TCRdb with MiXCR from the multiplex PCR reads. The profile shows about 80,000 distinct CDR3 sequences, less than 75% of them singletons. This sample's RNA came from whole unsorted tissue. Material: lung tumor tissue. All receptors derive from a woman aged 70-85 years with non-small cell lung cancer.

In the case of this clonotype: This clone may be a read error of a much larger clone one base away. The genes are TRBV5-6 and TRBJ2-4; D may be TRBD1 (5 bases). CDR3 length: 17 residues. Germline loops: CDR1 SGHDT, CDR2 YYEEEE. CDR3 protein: CASSLRRAFVAKIIQYF. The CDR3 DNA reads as TGTGCCAGCAGCTTGCGCAGGGCATTTGTAGCCAAAATCATTCAGTACTTC.

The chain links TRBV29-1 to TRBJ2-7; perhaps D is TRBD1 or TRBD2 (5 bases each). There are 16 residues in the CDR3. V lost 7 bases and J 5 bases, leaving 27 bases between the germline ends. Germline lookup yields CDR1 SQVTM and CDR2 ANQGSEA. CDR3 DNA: TGCAGCGCCCTTTCATTCCCTGGGACGAACGAGGACGAGCAGTACTTC. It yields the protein CSALSFPGTNEDEQYF.

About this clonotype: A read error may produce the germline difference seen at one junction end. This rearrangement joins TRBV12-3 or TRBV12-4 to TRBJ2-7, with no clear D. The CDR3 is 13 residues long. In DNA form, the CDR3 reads TGTGTCAGCAGTTTGAGCGAGACCTACGAGCAGCACTTC. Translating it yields CVSSLSETYEQHF.

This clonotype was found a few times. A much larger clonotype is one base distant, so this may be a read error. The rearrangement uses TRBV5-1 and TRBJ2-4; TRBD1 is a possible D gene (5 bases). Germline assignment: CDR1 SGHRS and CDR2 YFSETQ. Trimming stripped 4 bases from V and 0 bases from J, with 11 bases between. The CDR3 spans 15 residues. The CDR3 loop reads CASSQGGIAKNIQYF. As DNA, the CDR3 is TGCGCCAGCAGCCAGGGTGGCATAGCCAAAAACATTCAGTACTTC. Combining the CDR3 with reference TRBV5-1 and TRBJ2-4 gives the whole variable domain KAGVTQTPRYLIKTRGQQVTLSCSPISGHRSVSWYQQTPGQGLQFLFEYFSETQRNKGNFPGRFSGRQFSNSRSEMNVSTLELGDSALYLCASSQGGIAKNIQYFGAGTRLSVL.

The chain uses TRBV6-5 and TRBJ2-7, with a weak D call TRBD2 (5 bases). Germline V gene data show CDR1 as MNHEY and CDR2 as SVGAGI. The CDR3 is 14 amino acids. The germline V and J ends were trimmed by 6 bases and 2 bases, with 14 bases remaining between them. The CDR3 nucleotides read TGTGCCAGCAGCCCGGGGATGGGTGCCTACGAGCAGTACTTC. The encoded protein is CASSPGMGAYEQYF.

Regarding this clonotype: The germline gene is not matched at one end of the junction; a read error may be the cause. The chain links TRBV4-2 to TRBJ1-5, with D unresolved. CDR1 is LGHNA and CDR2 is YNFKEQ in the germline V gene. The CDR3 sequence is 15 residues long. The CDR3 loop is CASSHLDANGQSQHF. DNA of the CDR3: TGTGCCAGCAGCCACCTGGATGCCAACGGTCAGTCCCAGCATTTT.

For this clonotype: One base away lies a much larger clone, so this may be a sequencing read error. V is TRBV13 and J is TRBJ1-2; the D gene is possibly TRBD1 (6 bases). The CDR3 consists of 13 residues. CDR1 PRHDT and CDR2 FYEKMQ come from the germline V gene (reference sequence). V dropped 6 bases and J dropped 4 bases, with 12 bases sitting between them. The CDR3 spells CASRLRGAYGYTF. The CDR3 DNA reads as TGTGCCAGCAGGTTACGGGGGGCCTATGGCTACACCTTC.

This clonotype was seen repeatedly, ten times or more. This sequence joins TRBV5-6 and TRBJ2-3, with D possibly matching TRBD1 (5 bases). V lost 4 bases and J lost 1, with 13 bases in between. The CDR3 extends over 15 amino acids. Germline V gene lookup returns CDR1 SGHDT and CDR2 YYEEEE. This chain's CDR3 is CASSLRGTRTDTQYF. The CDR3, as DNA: TGTGCCAGCAGCCTAAGGGGTACCCGCACAGATACGCAGTATTTT.

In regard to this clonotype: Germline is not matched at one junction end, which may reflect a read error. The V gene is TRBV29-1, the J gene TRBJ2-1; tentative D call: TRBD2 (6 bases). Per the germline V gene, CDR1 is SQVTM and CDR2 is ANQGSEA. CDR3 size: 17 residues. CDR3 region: CSATRLEDHFFRKERFF. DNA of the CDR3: TGCAGCGCTACGCGACTAGAGGACCACTTCTTTCGCAAAGAGCGGTTCTTC.

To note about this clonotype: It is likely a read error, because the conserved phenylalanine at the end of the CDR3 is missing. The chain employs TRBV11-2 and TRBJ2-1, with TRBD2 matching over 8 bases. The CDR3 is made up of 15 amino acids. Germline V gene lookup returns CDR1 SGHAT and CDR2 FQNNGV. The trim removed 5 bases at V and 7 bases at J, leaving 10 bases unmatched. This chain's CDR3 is CASSPDGGRNNEQFL. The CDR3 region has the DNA TGTGCCAGCAGCCCCGACGGCGGGAGGAATAATGAGCAGTTCCTC.

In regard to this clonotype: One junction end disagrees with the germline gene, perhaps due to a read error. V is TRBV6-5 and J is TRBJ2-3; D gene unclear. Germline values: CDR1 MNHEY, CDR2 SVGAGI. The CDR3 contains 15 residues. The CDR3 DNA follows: TGTACCAGCAGTTACTCGTTTATGAGCACTGATACGCAGTATTTT. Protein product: CTSSYSFMSTDTQYF.

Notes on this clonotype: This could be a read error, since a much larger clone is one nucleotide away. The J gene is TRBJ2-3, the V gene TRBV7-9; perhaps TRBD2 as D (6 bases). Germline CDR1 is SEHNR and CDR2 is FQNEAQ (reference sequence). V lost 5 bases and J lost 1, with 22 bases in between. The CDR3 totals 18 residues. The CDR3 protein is CASSGTNGSPKRTDTQYF. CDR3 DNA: TGTGCCAGCAGCGGAACTAACGGGAGCCCAAAGCGCACAGATACGCAGTATTTT.

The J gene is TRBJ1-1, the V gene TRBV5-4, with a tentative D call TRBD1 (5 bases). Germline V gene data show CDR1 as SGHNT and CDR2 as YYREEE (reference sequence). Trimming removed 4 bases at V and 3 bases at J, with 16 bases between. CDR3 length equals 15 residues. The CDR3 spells CASSLTGHVDTEAFF. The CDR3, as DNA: TGTGCCAGCAGCCTTACCGGACATGTGGACACTGAAGCTTTCTTT.

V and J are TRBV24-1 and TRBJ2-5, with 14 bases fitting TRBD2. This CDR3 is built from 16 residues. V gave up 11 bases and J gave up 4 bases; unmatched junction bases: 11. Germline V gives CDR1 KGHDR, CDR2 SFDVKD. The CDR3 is CAISDAGTSGRETQYF. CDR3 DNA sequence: TGTGCCATCAGCGACGCCGGGACTAGCGGGAGAGAGACCCAGTACTTC.

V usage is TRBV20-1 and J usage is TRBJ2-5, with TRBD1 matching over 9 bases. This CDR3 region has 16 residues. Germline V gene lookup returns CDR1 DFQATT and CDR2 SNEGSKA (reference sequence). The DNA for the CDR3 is TGCAATGCCAGGGAGCACAGGGGGCTAATCCAAGAGACCCAGTACTTC. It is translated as CNAREHRGLIQETQYF.

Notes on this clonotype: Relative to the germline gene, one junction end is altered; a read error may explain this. CDR3 nucleotide sequence: TGTGCCAGCATCTTGGGACAGGGGTGCCACGGGGAGCTGTTTTTT. This encodes CASILGQGCHGELFF. V is TRBV5-4 and J is TRBJ2-2; 10 bases fit TRBD1. This CDR3 is built from 15 residues. Germline CDR1 reads SGHNT; CDR2 reads YYREEE (reference sequence).

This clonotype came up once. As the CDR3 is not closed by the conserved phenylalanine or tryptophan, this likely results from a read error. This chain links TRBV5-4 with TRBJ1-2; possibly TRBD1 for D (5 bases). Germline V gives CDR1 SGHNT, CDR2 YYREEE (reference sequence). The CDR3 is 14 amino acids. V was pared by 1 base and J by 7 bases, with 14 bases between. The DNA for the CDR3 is TGTGCCAGCAGCTTGCAAGGGGTTCTCTCTGGCTACACCCTC. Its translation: CASSLQGVLSGYTL.

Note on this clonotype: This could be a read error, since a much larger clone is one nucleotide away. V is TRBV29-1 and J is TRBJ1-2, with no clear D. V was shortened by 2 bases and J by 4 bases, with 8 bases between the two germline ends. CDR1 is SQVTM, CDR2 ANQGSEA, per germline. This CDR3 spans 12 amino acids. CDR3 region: CSVETDSYGYTF. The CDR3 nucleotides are TGCAGCGTTGAAACTGATAGCTATGGCTACACCTTC.

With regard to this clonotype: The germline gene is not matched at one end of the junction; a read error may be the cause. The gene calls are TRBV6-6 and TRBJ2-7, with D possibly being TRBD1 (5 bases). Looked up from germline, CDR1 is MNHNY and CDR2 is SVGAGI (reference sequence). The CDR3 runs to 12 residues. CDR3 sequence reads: CARRQGNHEKYF. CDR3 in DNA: TGTGCCAGGAGGCAGGGTAACCACGAGAAGTACTTC.

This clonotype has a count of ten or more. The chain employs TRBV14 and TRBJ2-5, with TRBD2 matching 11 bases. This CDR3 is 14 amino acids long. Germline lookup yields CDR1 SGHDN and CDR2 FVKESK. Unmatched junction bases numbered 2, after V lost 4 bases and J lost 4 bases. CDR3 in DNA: TGTGCCAGCAGCCCGACTAGCGGGACAGAGACCCAGTACTTC. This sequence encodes CASSPTSGTETQYF.

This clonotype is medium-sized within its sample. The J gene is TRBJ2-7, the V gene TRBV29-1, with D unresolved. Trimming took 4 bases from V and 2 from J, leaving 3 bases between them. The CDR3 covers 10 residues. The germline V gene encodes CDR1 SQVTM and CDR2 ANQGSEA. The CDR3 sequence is CSVGTYEQYF. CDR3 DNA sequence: TGCAGCGTTGGGACCTACGAGCAGTACTTC.

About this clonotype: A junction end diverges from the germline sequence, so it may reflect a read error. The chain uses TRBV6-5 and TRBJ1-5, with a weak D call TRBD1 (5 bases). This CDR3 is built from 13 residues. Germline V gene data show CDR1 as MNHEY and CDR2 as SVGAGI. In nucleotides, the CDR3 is TGTGCCTGCGCAGGGTACAGCGATCAGCCCCAACATTTT. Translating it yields CACAGYSDQPQHF.